Reported below is one T cell receptor (beta chain). Its specificity is not known. This entry is derived from a study of cytotoxic CD8 clonotypes in ibrutinib-treated CLL. Study-wide results and limits: Patients had baseline clonality above age-matched healthy donors, and this clonality moved with circulating CD8+ T-cell counts.

The data were produced by immunoSEQ multiplex PCR, yet TCRdb's version contains in-frame clones alone and is incomplete. The data contain 29,000 or so clones, more than 60% of them singletons. Germline V gene lookup returns CDR1 SNHLY and CDR2 FYNNEI. V trimming: 0 bases; J trimming: 4 bases; junction bases outside the gene matches: 8. CDR3 length: 16 residues. J is TRBJ1-1 and V is TRBV2, with 7 positions matching TRBD1. This specimen consisted of PBMCs, obtained after 24 months of ibrutinib treatment. This TCR was recovered from a human donor with chronic lymphocytic leukemia. CDR3 residues: CASSEAIQGRRTEAFF. CDR3 DNA: TGTGCCAGCAGTGAAGCAATACAGGGGAGACGCACTGAAGCTTTCTTT.